Below, 25 T cell receptor beta chains from the same sample are listed, as sequenced in a study of post-analysis software for immune sequencing data. Tagging with unique molecular identifiers was a feature of the TCR beta cDNA libraries. Via MiXCR, TCRdb re-called the PCR reads, giving one row per CDR3 protein. The table shows under 200,000 distinct CDR3 sequences, with around 34% occurring only once. Sample: blood, taken after autologous hematopoietic stem cell transplantation. The receptors come from a girl between 10 and 17 years old with multiple sclerosis.

The chain is built from TRBV20-1 and TRBJ2-1; TRBD1 aligns across 8 bases. J lost 1 base, V lost 3 bases, and 2 bases had no gene match. This CDR3 region has 14 residues. Germline values: CDR1 DFQATT, CDR2 SNEGSKA (reference sequence). CDR3 loop: CSARDRVSYNEQFF. The CDR3 nucleotides read TGCAGTGCTAGGGACAGGGTTTCCTACAATGAGCAGTTCTTC.

Only a few counts were recorded for this clonotype. CDR3 loop: CASSLQGGTSDYEQYF. CDR3 nucleotide sequence: TGTGCCAGCAGCCTACAGGGCGGGACTAGCGACTACGAGCAGTACTTC. The chain links TRBV7-2 to TRBJ2-7, with 10 bases aligning to TRBD2. The CDR3 runs to 16 residues. The germline V gene has CDR1 SGHTA and CDR2 FQGNSA. J gave up 3 bases and V 5 bases, and 10 bases lay outside the gene matches.

The V gene is TRBV20-1, the J gene TRBJ2-1; D unclear. The germline gives CDR1 DFQATT, CDR2 SNEGSKA (reference sequence). The V end lost 3 bases, the J end lost 9 bases, and 12 bases lay between the germline ends. This CDR3 is built from 12 residues. The CDR3 is CSARVGDTEQFF. CDR3 nucleotides: TGCAGTGCTAGGGTCGGCGATACTGAGCAGTTCTTC.

This clonotype was seen repeatedly, ten times or more. The chain uses TRBV24-1 and TRBJ2-3; 13 positions match TRBD2. The CDR3 covers 17 residues. From germline, CDR1 is KGHDR and CDR2 SFDVKD. After removal of 4 bases from V and 2 bases from J, the junction contained 5 bases not matched to a gene. The CDR3 region is CATSDSGLAGLTDTQYF. Written as DNA, the CDR3 is TGTGCCACCAGTGACTCGGGACTAGCGGGACTCACAGATACGCAGTATTTT.

This sequence joins TRBV20-1 and TRBJ2-7; 13 positions match TRBD2. Germline trimming cut 3 bases from V and 1 base from J; bases unmatched to any gene: 15. This CDR3 region has 19 residues. CDR1 and CDR2 (germline): DFQATT, SNEGSKA (reference sequence). CDR3 bases: TGCAGTGCTAGGCGGGGGACCGGGACTAGCGGGATCGGATCCTACGAGCAGTACTTC. This encodes CSARRGTGTSGIGSYEQYF.

V and J are TRBV20-1 and TRBJ2-1; D unclear. Between the trimmed V and J ends, which lost 0 bases and 8 bases, there was a span of 11 bases. This CDR3 has 13 residues. CDR1 is DFQATT, CDR2 SNEGSKA, per germline (reference sequence). The CDR3 DNA is TGCAGTGCTAGAGACCCTAGTGTCGATGAGCAGTTCTTC. Translating gives CSARDPSVDEQFF.

The V and J genes are TRBV29-1 and TRBJ1-2, with no clear D. The CDR3 spans 10 residues. The V gene lost 7 bases and the J gene lost 8 bases, with 11 bases spanning the gap. Germline assignment: CDR1 SQVTM and CDR2 ANQGSEA. The CDR3 region is CSAGREGYTF. CDR3 DNA: TGCAGCGCCGGACGGGAAGGCTACACCTTC.

This chain links TRBV7-3 with TRBJ2-7, with TRBD1 matching over 10 bases. Per germline, CDR1 SGHTA and CDR2 FQGTGA. Unmatched junction bases numbered 4, after V lost 3 bases and J lost 5 bases. CDR3 length equals 14 residues. The CDR3 bases are TGTGCCAGCAGCTTGGGACAGGGGACTCACGAGCAGTACTTC. Translated: CASSLGQGTHEQYF.

V and J are TRBV20-1 and TRBJ2-1, with TRBD2 as a possible D gene (6 bases). CDR1 DFQATT and CDR2 SNEGSKA come from the germline V gene (reference sequence). Trimming took 6 bases from V and 3 from J, leaving 18 bases between them. CDR3 length: 15 residues. Written as DNA, the CDR3 is TGCAGTGCCCCAAGTGGGGACTTCAACTACAATGAGCAGTTCTTC. The encoded protein is CSAPSGDFNYNEQFF.

The chain couples TRBV20-1 to TRBJ1-2; D is unresolved. Germline assignment: CDR1 DFQATT and CDR2 SNEGSKA (reference sequence). The length of the CDR3 is 13 residues. V was pared by 7 bases and J by 2 bases, with 14 bases between. DNA of the CDR3: TGCAGTGTCATCTCCGGGTTAAACTATGGCTACACCTTC. Encoded protein: CSVISGLNYGYTF.

This clonotype turned up a few times. The chain couples TRBV9 to TRBJ2-7; possibly TRBD1 for D (6 bases). The germline gives CDR1 SGDLS, CDR2 YYNGEE. CDR3 length: 14 amino acids. The V and J ends lost 0 bases and 3 bases respectively, with 10 bases between them. This CDR3 is CASSVAEGGYEQYF. The CDR3 DNA reads TGTGCCAGCAGCGTAGCAGAAGGGGGCTACGAGCAGTACTTC.

This clonotype has a count of ten or more. This sequence joins TRBV4-1 and TRBJ2-7, with 7 nucleotides matching TRBD1. V shed 4 bases, J shed 0 bases, and the junction held 9 bases outside the gene matches. Germline loops: CDR1 MGHRA, CDR2 YSYEKL. This CDR3 has 16 amino acids. Here the CDR3 reads CASSPSDRPHSYEQYF. CDR3 in DNA: TGCGCCAGCAGCCCTTCGGACAGGCCACACTCCTACGAGCAGTACTTC.

The genes are TRBV28 and TRBJ2-5; maybe TRBD2 (5 bases). This CDR3 region has 14 residues. Trimming removed 6 bases from V and 4 bases from J, with 15 bases in between. The germline V gene encodes CDR1 MDHEN and CDR2 SYDVKM. The CDR3 reads CASSSPTLAETQYF. For the CDR3, the DNA is TGTGCCAGCAGCTCCCCCACCCTAGCAGAGACCCAGTACTTC.

This clonotype showed up just once. The chain joins TRBV20-1 to TRBJ2-7; TRBD1 matches at 8 bases. Unmatched junction bases numbered 24, after V lost 6 bases and J lost 5 bases. Per the germline V gene, CDR1 is DFQATT and CDR2 is SNEGSKA (reference sequence). The CDR3 contains 18 residues. CDR3 DNA sequence: TGCAGTGCAATGGACGAGACCCTAGACAGGGGAATCCTGAACGAGCAGTACTTC. As protein: CSAMDETLDRGILNEQYF.

Many counts were recorded for this clonotype. V is TRBV27 and J is TRBJ2-3; D is unclear. The germline gives CDR1 MNHEY, CDR2 SMNVEV (reference sequence). The ends were cut back, 6 bases at V and 5 bases at J, with 6 bases in the middle. The CDR3 covers 11 residues. The CDR3 spells CASSLGDTQYF. DNA of the CDR3: TGTGCCAGCAGCTTAGGAGATACGCAGTATTTT.

The rearrangement uses TRBV7-8 and TRBJ2-3, with 11 bases lining up with TRBD2. This CDR3 spans 15 amino acids. The ends lost 6 bases at V and 4 bases at J; junction bases unmatched: 6. The germline gives CDR1 SGHVS, CDR2 FQNEAQ. In nucleotides, the CDR3 is TGTGCCAGCAGTCCCCTGACTAGCGGGGCAGATACGCAGTATTTT. Its translation: CASSPLTSGADTQYF.

J is TRBJ1-1 and V is TRBV5-1; D not certain. Germline assignment: CDR1 SGHRS and CDR2 YFSETQ. This CDR3 spans 16 amino acids. V lost 0 bases and J lost 1, with 13 bases in between. This CDR3 reads CASSLVVGGKNTEAFF. The CDR3 nucleotides read TGCGCCAGCAGCTTGGTGGTCGGCGGGAAGAACACTGAAGCTTTCTTT.

This clonotype was counted only a few times. V usage is TRBV25-1 and J usage is TRBJ1-2; D not resolved. Trimming took 1 base from V and 1 from J, leaving 7 bases between them. Germline V gene data show CDR1 as MGHDK and CDR2 as SYGVNS. This CDR3 region has 14 residues. This CDR3 reads CASSELRVNYGYTF. DNA for the CDR3: TGTGCCAGCAGTGAATTAAGGGTTAACTATGGCTACACCTTC.

This chain connects TRBV7-2 to TRBJ2-7; no firm D call. Per the germline V gene, CDR1 is SGHTA and CDR2 is FQGNSA. Trimming cost V 1 base and J 10 bases, with 14 bases left between them. CDR3 size: 13 residues. The CDR3 DNA sequence: TGTGCCAGCAGCTTAGGAGTTGTGGAGACCCAGTACGTC. It is translated as CASSLGVVETQYV.

V and J are TRBV19 and TRBJ2-7; 10 positions match TRBD2. The J call is uncertain, as TRBJ2-5 better fits the DNA end. CDR3 size: 15 residues. Germline CDR1 is LNHDA and CDR2 is SQIVND (reference sequence). CDR3 DNA sequence: TGTGCCAGTAGTATAACTAGCGGGAATCTCGAGACCCAGTACTTC. Protein product: CASSITSGNLETQYF.

The chain carries TRBV7-8 and TRBJ1-1, with TRBD1 as a possible D gene (5 bases). The CDR3 has 14 residues. CDR1 is SGHVS, CDR2 FQNEAQ, per germline. Trimming removed 5 bases at V and 3 bases at J, with 13 bases between. For the CDR3, the DNA is TGTGCCAGCAGCAAACCAGGGTTCCACACTGAAGCTTTCTTT. This sequence encodes CASSKPGFHTEAFF.

The V gene is TRBV3-1, the J gene TRBJ2-7; tentatively, D is TRBD2 (6 bases). The germline CDR1 and CDR2 sequences are LGHDT and YNNKEL (reference sequence). The V end was cut by 3 bases, the J end by 7 bases, with 19 bases between. The CDR3 has 15 amino acids. The CDR3 sequence: CASSQPGGALREQYF. The CDR3 DNA is TGTGCCAGCAGCCAGCCCGGCGGGGCCCTACGGGAGCAGTACTTC.

This chain uses TRBV25-1 with TRBJ1-1, with no clear D. CDR1 is MGHDK and CDR2 is SYGVNS in the germline V gene. V lost 4 bases and J lost 1, with 10 bases in between. The CDR3 covers 14 residues. The CDR3 DNA is TGTGCCAGCAGTGCCCCTGTGGGGAACACTGAAGCTTTCTTT. As protein: CASSAPVGNTEAFF.

V usage is TRBV20-1 and J usage is TRBJ2-1; 7 bases are shared with TRBD2. CDR1 DFQATT and CDR2 SNEGSKA come from the germline V gene (reference sequence). Trimming took 6 bases from V and 4 from J; bases not matched to a gene: 9. CDR3 length equals 14 residues. The CDR3 DNA reads TGCAGTGCCGAGGGACTAAAACAGTACAATGAGCAGTTCTTC. Its protein product is CSAEGLKQYNEQFF.

This chain links TRBV29-1 with TRBJ1-1; 7 bases map to TRBD1. J gave up 0 bases and V 4 bases, and 11 bases lay outside the gene matches. Germline CDR1 SQVTM, CDR2 ANQGSEA. The CDR3 runs to 16 residues. This chain's CDR3 is CSVVSIATGLNTEAFF. In nucleotides, the CDR3 is TGCAGCGTTGTTAGTATCGCGACAGGGTTGAACACTGAAGCTTTCTTT.